This TCR beta chain appears in the sequencing data of a study of T cells in Graves' hyperthyroidism and ophthalmopathy. General study results and limits: Progression to ophthalmopathy was predicted a median of approximately 6.4 months early. Ophthalmopathy stood apart from stable hyperthyroidism in a 13 V-J model.

There were TCR beta CDR3 regions amplified from RNA transcripts. The HTBI primer set was used in a first-round RT-PCR of the TCR CDR3. TCRdb processed the multiplex PCR reads anew with MiXCR; each CDR3 protein has one entry. The repertoire holds 500,000 to 600,000 distinct CDR3 sequences, with roughly 21% as singletons. Germline assignment: CDR1 MDHEN and CDR2 SYDVKM. The CDR3 spans 14 residues. Patients were excluded because of uncontrolled infection, other autoimmune disease, pregnancy or lactation. As regards this clonotype: What it binds is unknown. The junction shows a germline mismatch at one end, possibly a read error.

What was sequenced was blood. The sequence was collected from a man between 40 and 49 years old with Graves' ophthalmopathy. V usage is TRBV28 and J usage is TRBJ1-2; D is unresolved. The CDR3 here is CANSLVVDNYGYTF. In DNA, the CDR3 is TGTGCCAACAGTTTAGTAGTGGATAACTATGGCTACACCTTC.